This T cell receptor (beta chain) was profiled in a study of T cells after yellow fever vaccination. Study-wide points: Faster peaking, at day 5 versus 15, marked a secondary response that was weaker. For sorted memory subsets on day 0, almost all vaccine-responding clonotypes were undetectable. The booster response re-showed most primary clones: 95% to 96% CD4, approximately 90% CD8.

TCR cDNA was made by 5'RACE template switching, adding a universal primer site and UMIs. From the 5' RACE reads, TCRdb called clonotypes with MiXCR, one entry per CDR3 protein. Here the sample spans 40,000 to 50,000 distinct CDR3 sequences, 5.5% to 7.5% being singletons. CDR1 is GTSNPN and CDR2 is SVGIG in the germline V gene (reference sequence). The CDR3 loop spans 14 amino acids. Deletions cut 3 bases from V and 2 bases from J, with 11 bases between. This clonotype was detected only a few times. This TCR was sampled from a man aged 25-45 years who received the YFV17D yellow fever vaccine. The sample in question was PBMCs, either bulk or a sorted T-cell subset (CD4+, CD8+, memory, or dextramer-sorted; not recorded which), obtained 45 days after the yellow fever booster vaccination. The genes are TRBV30 and TRBJ2-1, with D possibly being TRBD2 (6 bases). CDR3 sequence: CAWRTGGPYNEQFF. For the CDR3, the DNA is TGTGCCTGGAGGACCGGGGGACCCTACAATGAGCAGTTCTTC.